The 10 T cell receptor beta chains below all came from one sample that was sequenced in a study of blood T cell repertoires in COVID-19. Libraries were prepared by immunoSEQ multiplex PCR; TCRdb keeps only in-frame clonotypes and omits some of them. The sample consists of 70,000 to 90,000 clones, roughly 86% of them appearing once. Sequenced input: peripheral blood. The source of these receptors is an elderly man with active or convalescent COVID-19.

The chain carries TRBV9 and TRBJ1-1; D is possibly TRBD1 (6 bases). V was cut by 2 bases and J by 0 bases, with 8 bases left in between. Germline V lookup: CDR1 SGDLS, CDR2 YYNGEE. The CDR3 runs to 14 residues. The CDR3 here is CASSVDRLNTEAFF. In DNA, the CDR3 is TGTGCCAGCAGCGTCGACAGGTTGAACACTGAAGCTTTCTTT.

V is TRBV28 and J is TRBJ2-3; D may be TRBD2 (6 bases). The CDR3 runs to 18 residues. The V end was cut by 0 bases, the J end by 2 bases, with 18 bases between. The germline CDR1 and CDR2 sequences are MDHEN and SYDVKM. The CDR3 region is CASSLWRVGPGDTDTQYF. CDR3 bases: TGTGCCAGCAGTTTATGGAGAGTCGGGCCGGGAGACACAGATACGCAGTATTTT.

The V call is TRBV2, the J call TRBJ2-3; 8 bases agree with TRBD2. The CDR3 has 15 amino acids. With V trimmed by 5 bases and J by 0 bases, 4 bases remained unmatched. The germline V gene encodes CDR1 SNHLY and CDR2 FYNNEI. For the CDR3, the DNA is TGTGCCAGCAGTTCCATAGCGGGAAGCACAGATACGCAGTATTTT. This translates into CASSSIAGSTDTQYF.

The chain uses TRBV24-1 and TRBJ1-1; a weak D match, TRBD1 (6 bases). This CDR3 contains 14 residues. Trimming stripped 5 bases from V and 4 bases from J, with 13 bases between. The germline CDR1 and CDR2 sequences are KGHDR and SFDVKD. Here the CDR3 reads CATSAGGFSTEAFF. The CDR3 DNA follows: TGTGCCACCAGTGCGGGGGGCTTTAGCACTGAAGCTTTCTTT.

The J gene is TRBJ2-3, the V gene TRBV9; TRBD2 is a possible D gene (7 bases). The germline V gene has CDR1 SGDLS and CDR2 YYNGEE. V gave up 0 bases and J gave up 3 bases, with 14 bases separating them. CDR3 size: 16 residues. This chain's CDR3 is CASSVAEGGWTDTQYF. CDR3 nucleotide sequence: TGTGCCAGCAGCGTAGCTGAGGGGGGGTGGACAGATACGCAGTATTTT.

The chain combines TRBV2 with TRBJ2-1; TRBD2 aligns across 8 bases. The CDR3 spans 15 residues. The V and J ends lost 2 bases and 4 bases, in that order; junction bases with no gene match: 4. The germline CDR1 and CDR2 sequences are SNHLY and FYNNEI. The CDR3 protein is CASSEYSGSYNEQFF. Written as DNA, the CDR3 is TGTGCCAGCAGTGAATACAGCGGGAGTTACAATGAGCAGTTCTTC. The complete variable domain, with remaining parts taken from reference TRBV2 and TRBJ2-1, reads EPEVTQTPSHQVTQMGQEVILRCVPISNHLYFYWYRQILGQKVEFLVSFYNNEISEKSEIFDDQFSVERPDGSNFTLKIRSTKLEDSAMYFCASSEYSGSYNEQFFGPGTRLTVL.

CDR3 in amino acids: CASRGGGALQYNSPLHF. In DNA form, the CDR3 reads TGTGCCAGCCGCGGGGGGGGCGCTCTACAATATAATTCACCCCTCCACTTT. The chain employs TRBV9 and TRBJ1-6; the D gene is possibly TRBD1 (6 bases). V was cut by 7 bases and J by 4 bases, with 21 bases left in between. This CDR3 spans 17 amino acids. From germline, CDR1 is SGDLS and CDR2 YYNGEE.

This clone was counted once. The genes are TRBV24-1 and TRBJ2-3; perhaps TRBD2 as D (6 bases). Looked up from germline, CDR1 is KGHDR and CDR2 is SFDVKD. This CDR3 contains 16 residues. Trimming removed 3 bases from V and 2 bases from J, with 14 bases in between. The DNA for the CDR3 is TGTGCCACCAGTGATAGAGTGGCGGGGTACACAGATACGCAGTATTTT. Translating it yields CATSDRVAGYTDTQYF.

The V gene is TRBV6-1, the J gene TRBJ2-5; D might be TRBD1 (6 bases). The CDR3 length is 14 residues. Germline V lookup: CDR1 MNHNS, CDR2 SASEGT. With 2 bases removed from V and 5 bases from J, the gap between germline ends came to 12 bases. This CDR3 reads CASSELGGWETQYF. CDR3 DNA: TGTGCCAGCAGTGAACTTGGGGGCTGGGAGACCCAGTACTTC.

The CDR3 region is CASSLVGGTNQPQHF. DNA for the CDR3: TGCGCCAGCAGCTTGGTCGGGGGGACGAATCAGCCCCAGCATTTT. V and J are TRBV5-1 and TRBJ1-5, with D perhaps TRBD1 (5 bases). The length of the CDR3 is 15 residues. The germline V and J ends were trimmed by 0 bases and 4 bases, with 11 bases remaining between them. Per the germline V gene, CDR1 is SGHRS and CDR2 is YFSETQ.